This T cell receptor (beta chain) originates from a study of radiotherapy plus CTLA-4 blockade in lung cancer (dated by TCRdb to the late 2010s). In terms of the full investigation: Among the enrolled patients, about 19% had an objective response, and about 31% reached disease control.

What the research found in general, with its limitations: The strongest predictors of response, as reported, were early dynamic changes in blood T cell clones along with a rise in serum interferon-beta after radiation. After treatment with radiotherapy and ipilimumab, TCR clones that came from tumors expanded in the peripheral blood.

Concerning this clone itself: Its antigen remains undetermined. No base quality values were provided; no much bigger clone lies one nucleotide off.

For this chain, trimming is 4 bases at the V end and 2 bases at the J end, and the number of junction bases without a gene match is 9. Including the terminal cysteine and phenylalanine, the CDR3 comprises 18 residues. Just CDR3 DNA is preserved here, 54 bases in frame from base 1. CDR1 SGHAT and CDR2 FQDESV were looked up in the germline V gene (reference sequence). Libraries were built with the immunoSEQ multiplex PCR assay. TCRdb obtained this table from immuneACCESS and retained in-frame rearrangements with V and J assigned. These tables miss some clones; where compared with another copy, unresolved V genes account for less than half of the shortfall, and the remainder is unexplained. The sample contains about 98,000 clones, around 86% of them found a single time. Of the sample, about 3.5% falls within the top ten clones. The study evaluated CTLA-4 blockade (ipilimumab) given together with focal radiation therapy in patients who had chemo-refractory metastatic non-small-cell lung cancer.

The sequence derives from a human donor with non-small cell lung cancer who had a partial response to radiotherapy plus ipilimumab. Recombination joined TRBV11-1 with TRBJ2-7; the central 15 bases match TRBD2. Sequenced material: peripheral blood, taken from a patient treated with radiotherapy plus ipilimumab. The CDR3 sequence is CASSSRTSGRGSPYEQYF. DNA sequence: TGTGCCAGCAGCTCGCGGACTAGCGGGAGGGGGAGCCCCTACGAGCAGTACTTC.